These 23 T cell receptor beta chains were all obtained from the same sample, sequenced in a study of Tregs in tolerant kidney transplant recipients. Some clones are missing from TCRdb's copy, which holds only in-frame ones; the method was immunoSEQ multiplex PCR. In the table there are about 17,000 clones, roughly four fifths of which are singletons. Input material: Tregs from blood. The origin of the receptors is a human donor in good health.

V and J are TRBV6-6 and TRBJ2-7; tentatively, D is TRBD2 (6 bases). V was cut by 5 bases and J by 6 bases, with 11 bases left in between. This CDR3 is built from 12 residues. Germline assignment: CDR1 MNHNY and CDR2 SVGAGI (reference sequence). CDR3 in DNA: TGTGCCAGCAGTACTTGGGGAGGCGAGCAGTACTTC. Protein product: CASSTWGGEQYF.

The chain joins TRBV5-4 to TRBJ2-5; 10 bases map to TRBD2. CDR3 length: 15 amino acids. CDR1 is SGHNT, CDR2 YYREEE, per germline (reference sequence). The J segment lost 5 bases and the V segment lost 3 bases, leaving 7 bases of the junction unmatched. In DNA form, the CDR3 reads TGTGCCAGCAGCTCTAGCGGGGGAGCAGGGGAGACCCAGTACTTC. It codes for CASSSSGGAGETQYF.

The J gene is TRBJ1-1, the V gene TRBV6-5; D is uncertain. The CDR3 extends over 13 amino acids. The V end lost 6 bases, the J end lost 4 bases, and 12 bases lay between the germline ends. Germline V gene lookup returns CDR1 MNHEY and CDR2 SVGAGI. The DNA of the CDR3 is TGTGCCAGCAGACTGGACCCCTCCACTGAAGCTTTCTTT. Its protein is CASRLDPSTEAFF.

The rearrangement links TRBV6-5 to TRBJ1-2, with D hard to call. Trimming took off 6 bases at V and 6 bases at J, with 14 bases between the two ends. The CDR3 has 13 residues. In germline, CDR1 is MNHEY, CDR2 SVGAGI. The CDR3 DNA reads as TGTGCCAGCAGCCCCGACTGGAGCCATGGCTACACCTTC. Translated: CASSPDWSHGYTF.

The DNA for the CDR3 is TGTGCCATCAGTCCGGGCCTCCCTAATGAAAAACTGTTTTTT. This encodes CAISPGLPNEKLFF. The chain uses TRBV10-3 and TRBJ1-4, with D uncertain. CDR3 length: 14 amino acids. The germline V gene encodes CDR1 ENHRY and CDR2 SYGVKD. V dropped 5 bases and J dropped 3 bases, with 10 bases sitting between them.

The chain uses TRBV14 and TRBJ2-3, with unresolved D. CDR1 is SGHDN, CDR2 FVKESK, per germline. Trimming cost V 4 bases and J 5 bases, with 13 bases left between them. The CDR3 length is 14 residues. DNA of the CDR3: TGTGCCAGCAGCCGTTCTTTACAAGGAGATACGCAGTATTTT. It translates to CASSRSLQGDTQYF.

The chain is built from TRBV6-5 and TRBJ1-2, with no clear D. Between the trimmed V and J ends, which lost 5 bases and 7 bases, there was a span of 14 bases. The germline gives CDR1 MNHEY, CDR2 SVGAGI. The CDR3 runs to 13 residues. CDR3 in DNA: TGTGCCAGCAGTCACGAGGGAAGAGGTGGCTACACCTTC. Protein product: CASSHEGRGGYTF.

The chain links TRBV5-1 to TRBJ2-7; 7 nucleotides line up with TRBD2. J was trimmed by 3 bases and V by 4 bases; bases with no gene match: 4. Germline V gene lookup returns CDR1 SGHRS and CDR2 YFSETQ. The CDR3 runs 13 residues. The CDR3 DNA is TGCGCCAGCAGCGCGGGGGTAGACTACGAGCAGTACTTC. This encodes CASSAGVDYEQYF.

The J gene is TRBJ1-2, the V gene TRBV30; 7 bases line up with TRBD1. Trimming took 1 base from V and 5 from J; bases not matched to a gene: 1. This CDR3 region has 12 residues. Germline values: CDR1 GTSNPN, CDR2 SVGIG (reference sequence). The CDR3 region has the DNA TGTGCCTGGAGTGGCAGGGGGTATGGCTACACCTTC. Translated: CAWSGRGYGYTF. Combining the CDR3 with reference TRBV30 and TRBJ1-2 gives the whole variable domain SQTIHQWPATLVQPVGSPLSLECTVEGTSNPNLYWYRQAAGRGLQLLFYSVGIGQISSEVPQNLSASRPQDRQFILSSKKLLLSDSGFYLCAWSGRGYGYTFGSGTRLTVV.

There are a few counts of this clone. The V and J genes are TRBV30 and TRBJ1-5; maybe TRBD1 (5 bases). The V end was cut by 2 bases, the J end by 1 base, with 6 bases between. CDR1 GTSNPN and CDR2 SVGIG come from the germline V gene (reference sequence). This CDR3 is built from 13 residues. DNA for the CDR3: TGTGCCTGGAGTTGGGACAGCAATCAGCCCCAGCATTTT. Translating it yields CAWSWDSNQPQHF.

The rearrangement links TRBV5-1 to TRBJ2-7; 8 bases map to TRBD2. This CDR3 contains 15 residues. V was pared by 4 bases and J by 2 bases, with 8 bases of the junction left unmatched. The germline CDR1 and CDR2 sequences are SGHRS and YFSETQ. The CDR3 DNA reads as TGCGCCAGCAGCCGAGCCGGGACTAGGACCTACGAGCAGTACTTC. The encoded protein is CASSRAGTRTYEQYF.

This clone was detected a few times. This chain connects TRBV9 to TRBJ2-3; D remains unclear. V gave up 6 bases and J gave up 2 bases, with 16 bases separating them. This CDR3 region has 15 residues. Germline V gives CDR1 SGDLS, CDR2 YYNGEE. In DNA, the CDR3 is TGTGCCAGCACCCGCTCAGACTGGCTCACAGATACGCAGTATTTT. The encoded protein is CASTRSDWLTDTQYF. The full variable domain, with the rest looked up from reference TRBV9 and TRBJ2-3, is DSGVTQTPKHLITATGQRVTLRCSPRSGDLSVYWYQQSLDQGLQFLIQYYNGEERAKGNILERFSAQQFPDLHSELNLSSLELGDSALYFCASTRSDWLTDTQYFGPGTRLTVL.

The DNA of the CDR3 is TGTGCCAGCAGCTTGCCCGGCAGGGATTTCGAGACCCAGTACTTC. Translated, it gives CASSLPGRDFETQYF. V usage is TRBV5-5 and J usage is TRBJ2-5; D is perhaps TRBD1 (5 bases). The CDR3 is 15 amino acids. Between the trimmed V and J ends, which lost 1 base and 5 bases, there was a span of 15 bases. Per the germline V gene, CDR1 is SGHKS and CDR2 is YYEKEE (reference sequence).

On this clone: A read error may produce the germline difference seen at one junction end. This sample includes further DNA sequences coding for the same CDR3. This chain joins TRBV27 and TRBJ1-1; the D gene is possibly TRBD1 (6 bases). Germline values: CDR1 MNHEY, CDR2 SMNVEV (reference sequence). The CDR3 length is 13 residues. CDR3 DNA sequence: TGTGCAAGCAGTAGACAGGTGAACACTGAAGCTTTCTTT. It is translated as CASSRQVNTEAFF.

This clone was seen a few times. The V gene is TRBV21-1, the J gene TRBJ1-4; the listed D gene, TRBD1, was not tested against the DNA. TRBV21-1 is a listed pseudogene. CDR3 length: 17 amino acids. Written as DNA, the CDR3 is TGTGCCAGGCCCGGGTTGTGTATCCCGCCCAGGGATGAAAAACTGTTTTTT. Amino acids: CARPGLCIPPRDEKLFF.

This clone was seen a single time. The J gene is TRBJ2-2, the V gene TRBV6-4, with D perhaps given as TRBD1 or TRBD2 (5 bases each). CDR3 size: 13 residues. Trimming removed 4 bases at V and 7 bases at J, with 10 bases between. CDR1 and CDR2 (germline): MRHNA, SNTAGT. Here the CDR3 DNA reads TGTGCCAGCAGTGTGGCGAGGGGCGGGGAGCTGTTTTTT. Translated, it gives CASSVARGGELFF.

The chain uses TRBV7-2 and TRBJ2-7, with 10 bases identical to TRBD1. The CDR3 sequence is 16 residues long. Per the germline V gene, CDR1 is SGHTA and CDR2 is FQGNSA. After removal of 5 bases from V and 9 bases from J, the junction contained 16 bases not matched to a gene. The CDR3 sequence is CASSQTWTGGYFGQYF. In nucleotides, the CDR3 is TGTGCCAGCAGCCAAACTTGGACAGGGGGTTATTTCGGGCAGTACTTC.

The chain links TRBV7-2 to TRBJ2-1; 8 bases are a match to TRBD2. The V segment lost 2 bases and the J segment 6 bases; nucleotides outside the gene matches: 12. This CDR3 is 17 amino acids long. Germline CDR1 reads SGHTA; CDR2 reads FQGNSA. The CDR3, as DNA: TGTGCCAGCAGCTTAATTCAAGCGGGAGTAATTCGCAATGAGCAGTTCTTC. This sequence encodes CASSLIQAGVIRNEQFF.

The CDR3 region is CASTPSNSNQPQHF. Here the CDR3 DNA reads TGCGCCAGCACCCCCTCAAATAGCAATCAGCCCCAGCATTTT. V usage is TRBV10-2 and J usage is TRBJ1-5; no definite D call. The CDR3 contains 14 residues. Germline loops: CDR1 WSHSY, CDR2 SAAADI. With 7 bases removed from V and 0 bases from J, the gap between germline ends came to 10 bases.

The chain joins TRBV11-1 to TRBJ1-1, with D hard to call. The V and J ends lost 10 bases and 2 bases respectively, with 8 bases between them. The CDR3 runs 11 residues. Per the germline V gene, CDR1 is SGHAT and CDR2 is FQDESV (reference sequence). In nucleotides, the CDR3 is TGTGCCATCCGGGTAAACACTGAAGCTTTCTTT. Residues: CAIRVNTEAFF. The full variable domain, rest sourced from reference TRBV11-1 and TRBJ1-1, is EAEVAQSPRYKITEKSQAVAFWCDPISGHATLYWYRQILGQGPELLVQFQDESVVDDSQLPKDRFSAERLKGVDSTLKIQPAELGDSAMYLCAIRVNTEAFFGQGTRLTVV.

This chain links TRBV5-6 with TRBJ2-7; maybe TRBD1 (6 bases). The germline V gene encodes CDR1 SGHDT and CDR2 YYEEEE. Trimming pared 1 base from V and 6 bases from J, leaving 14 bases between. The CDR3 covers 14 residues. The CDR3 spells CASSLHRAAGEQYF. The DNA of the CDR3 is TGTGCCAGCAGCTTGCACAGGGCGGCCGGCGAGCAGTACTTC.

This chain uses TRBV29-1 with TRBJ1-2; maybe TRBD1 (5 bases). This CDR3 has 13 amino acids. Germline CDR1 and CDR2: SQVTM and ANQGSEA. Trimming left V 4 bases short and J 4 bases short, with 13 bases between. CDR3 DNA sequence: TGCAGCGTTGCCCAGGGAATTGGCTATGGCTACACCTTC. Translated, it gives CSVAQGIGYGYTF.

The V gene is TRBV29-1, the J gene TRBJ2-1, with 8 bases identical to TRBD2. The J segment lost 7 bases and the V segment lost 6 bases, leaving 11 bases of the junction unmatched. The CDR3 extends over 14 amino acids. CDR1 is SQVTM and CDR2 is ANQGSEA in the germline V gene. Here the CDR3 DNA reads TGCAGCGTAGTTCCCGGGACTAGTATAAATGAGCAGTTCTTC. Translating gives CSVVPGTSINEQFF.